These 20 T cell receptor beta chains came from one sample sequenced in a study of cytomegalovirus exposure and HLA in healthy donors. Some clones are missing from TCRdb's copy, which holds only in-frame ones; the method was immunoSEQ multiplex PCR. The data contain over 200,000 clones, around 88% of them singletons. Specimen: PBMCs. The receptors stem from a woman aged 18-29 years in good health and CMV-seronegative.

This clone was recorded a few times. The J gene is TRBJ2-5, the V gene TRBV19, with 11 bases that match TRBD1. V trimming: 5 bases; J trimming: 4 bases; junction bases outside the gene matches: 9. The CDR3 extends over 16 amino acids. Germline-derived CDR1 and CDR2 are LNHDA and SQIVND (reference sequence). CDR3 sequence: CASSVGTGGLLETQYF. The CDR3 DNA reads as TGTGCCAGTAGTGTTGGGACAGGGGGTCTTCTAGAGACCCAGTACTTC.

The rearrangement links TRBV2 to TRBJ2-5, with 10 bases that match TRBD1. This CDR3 is 14 amino acids long. V lost 5 bases, J lost 3 bases, and 3 bases stayed unmatched. Germline CDR1 and CDR2: SNHLY and FYNNEI. DNA for the CDR3: TGTGCCAGCAGTTTGGACAGGGGGAAAGAGACCCAGTACTTC. This translates into CASSLDRGKETQYF. The complete variable domain, with remaining parts taken from reference TRBV2 and TRBJ2-5, reads EPEVTQTPSHQVTQMGQEVILRCVPISNHLYFYWYRQILGQKVEFLVSFYNNEISEKSEIFDDQFSVERPDGSNFTLKIRSTKLEDSAMYFCASSLDRGKETQYFGPGTRLLVL.

This clone appeared a few times. This chain connects TRBV2 to TRBJ1-5, with 7 bases aligning to TRBD1. CDR3 length equals 13 residues. J was trimmed by 3 bases and V by 7 bases; bases with no gene match: 3. Per germline, CDR1 SNHLY and CDR2 FYNNEI. The CDR3 reads CASKGANNQPQHF. The CDR3 coding sequence is TGTGCCAGCAAGGGGGCCAACAATCAGCCCCAGCATTTT.

This sequence joins TRBV6-4 and TRBJ1-4; 10 bases agree with TRBD1. Germline V gives CDR1 MRHNA, CDR2 SNTAGT. The J segment lost 4 bases and the V segment lost 2 bases, leaving 19 bases of the junction unmatched. The CDR3 has 21 amino acids. The CDR3 is CASSDQLERTGGTQDNEKLFF. The CDR3 nucleotides are TGTGCCAGCAGTGACCAGTTGGAAAGGACAGGGGGAACCCAGGATAATGAAAAACTGTTTTTT.

V and J are TRBV19 and TRBJ1-5; weak D call: TRBD1 (5 bases). Trimming pared 5 bases from V and 7 bases from J, leaving 9 bases between. CDR1 is LNHDA, CDR2 SQIVND, per germline (reference sequence). The CDR3 totals 12 residues. CDR3 residues: CASSHAGQPQHF. The CDR3 DNA follows: TGTGCCAGTAGTCACGCAGGGCAGCCCCAGCATTTT.

V is TRBV2 and J is TRBJ1-1, with D possibly matching TRBD1 (5 bases). V gave up 4 bases and J gave up 5 bases, with 11 bases separating them. The CDR3 has 13 amino acids. Per germline, CDR1 SNHLY and CDR2 FYNNEI. The DNA for the CDR3 is TGTGCCAGCAGTGCAACAGGAGGGACTGAAGCTTTCTTT. This translates into CASSATGGTEAFF.

The chain employs TRBV6-1 and TRBJ2-3, with 7 bases aligning to TRBD2. V dropped 11 bases and J dropped 4; count of bases not matched to a gene: 15. The CDR3 sequence is 15 residues long. Germline assignment: CDR1 MNHNS and CDR2 SASEGT. CDR3 protein: CAGTSALGFADTQYF. The CDR3 nucleotides are TGTGCCGGAACTAGCGCCCTAGGTTTCGCAGATACGCAGTATTTT.

This chain connects TRBV29-1 to TRBJ2-1, with D possibly matching TRBD1 (5 bases). Trimming removed 4 bases at V and 5 bases at J, with 15 bases between. There are 14 residues in the CDR3. Germline assignment: CDR1 SQVTM and CDR2 ANQGSEA. The CDR3 loop reads CSVAMTARNNEQFF. The CDR3 nucleotides read TGCAGCGTTGCAATGACAGCCAGAAACAATGAGCAGTTCTTC.

The chain recombines TRBV15 with TRBJ1-1; TRBD1 might be the D (5 bases). Between the trimmed V and J ends, which lost 4 bases and 3 bases, there was a span of 21 bases. CDR3 length: 17 amino acids. Germline V gives CDR1 LNHNV, CDR2 YYDKDF (reference sequence). CDR3 DNA sequence: TGTGCCACCAGCAAAAGACAGCGGACCGGGGGGGACACTGAAGCTTTCTTT. This gives the protein CATSKRQRTGGDTEAFF.

The V and J genes are TRBV9 and TRBJ2-2, with 7 bases matching TRBD1. The CDR3 is 16 amino acids. V lost 3 bases, J lost 6 bases, and 11 bases stayed unmatched. The germline V gene encodes CDR1 SGDLS and CDR2 YYNGEE. CDR3 nucleotide sequence: TGTGCCAGCAGCGCCCGCCCGGGACAGCACCCCGGGGAGCTGTTTTTT. This codes for CASSARPGQHPGELFF.

The chain joins TRBV5-1 to TRBJ1-1; 9 nucleotides agree with TRBD1. Germline V gene data show CDR1 as SGHRS and CDR2 as YFSETQ. The CDR3 loop spans 14 amino acids. V shed 4 bases and J 4 bases; nucleotides not matched to a gene: 5. The CDR3 spells CASSRDRVGTEAFF. CDR3 sequence (DNA): TGCGCCAGCAGCAGGGACAGGGTGGGCACTGAAGCTTTCTTT. Drawing the rest from reference TRBV5-1 and TRBJ1-1, the complete variable domain is KAGVTQTPRYLIKTRGQQVTLSCSPISGHRSVSWYQQTPGQGLQFLFEYFSETQRNKGNFPGRFSGRQFSNSRSEMNVSTLELGDSALYLCASSRDRVGTEAFFGQGTRLTVV.

The chain recombines TRBV11-2 with TRBJ2-2; D perhaps matches TRBD2 (6 bases). The germline V gene has CDR1 SGHAT and CDR2 FQNNGV. CDR3 length: 15 residues. With 6 bases removed from V and 2 bases from J, the gap between germline ends came to 13 bases. DNA of the CDR3: TGTGCCAGCAGACTCCCGGGACTCAACACCGGGGAGCTGTTTTTT. Translated: CASRLPGLNTGELFF. Looking up the rest from reference TRBV11-2 and TRBJ2-2 gives the full variable domain: EAGVAQSPRYKIIEKRQSVAFWCNPISGHATLYWYQQILGQGPKLLIQFQNNGVVDDSQLPKDRFSAERLKGVDSTLKIQPAKLEDSAVYLCASRLPGLNTGELFFGEGSRLTVL.

This rearrangement joins TRBV29-1 to TRBJ2-2, with 7 bases aligning to TRBD2. V shed 4 bases, J shed 3 bases, and the junction held 8 bases outside the gene matches. CDR1 is SQVTM and CDR2 is ANQGSEA in the germline V gene. CDR3 length: 15 amino acids. DNA for the CDR3: TGCAGCGTTGGGGAGGGAGGGCGAGACACCGGGGAGCTGTTTTTT. Protein product: CSVGEGGRDTGELFF.

This clone was seen once. This chain links TRBV6-1 with TRBJ1-2, with D possibly matching TRBD1 (6 bases). Trimming left V 5 bases short and J 12 bases short, with 13 bases between. This CDR3 spans 11 amino acids. Germline V lookup: CDR1 MNHNS, CDR2 SASEGT. DNA for the CDR3: TGTGCCAGCAGTAATCCAGGGGCGGACACCTTC. This encodes CASSNPGADTF.

The chain combines TRBV4-2 with TRBJ1-1, with D maybe TRBD1 (6 bases). With 4 bases removed from V and 4 bases from J, the gap between germline ends came to 16 bases. The CDR3 spans 15 residues. Germline CDR1 is LGHNA and CDR2 is YNFKEQ. CDR3 nucleotide sequence: TGTGCCAGCAGCCCCTCCGGGGGGCAGACCACTGAAGCTTTCTTT. This translates into CASSPSGGQTTEAFF.

A remark on this clone: Other DNA sequences within the sample encode an identical CDR3. The chain recombines TRBV10-3 with TRBJ2-6; 8 bases align to TRBD2. The CDR3 runs to 16 residues. Germline V gene sequence: CDR1 ENHRY, CDR2 SYGVKD. V dropped 3 bases and J dropped 4; count of bases not matched to a gene: 5. The CDR3 protein is CAISETGGAGANVLTF. In DNA form, the CDR3 reads TGTGCCATCAGTGAAACGGGAGGGGCCGGGGCCAACGTCCTGACTTTC.

The chain combines TRBV30 with TRBJ1-4; 8 bases are shared with TRBD1. The CDR3 extends over 17 amino acids. Germline V gene lookup returns CDR1 GTSNPN and CDR2 SVGIG (reference sequence). V lost 7 bases to trimming and J lost 5 bases; unmatched junction nucleotides: 18. The CDR3 here is CAYPGTGPDQKNEKLFF. The CDR3 DNA reads TGTGCCTACCCCGGGACAGGACCCGACCAGAAGAATGAAAAACTGTTTTTT.

V and J are TRBV7-9 and TRBJ2-1; a weak D match, TRBD2 (6 bases). Germline-derived CDR1 and CDR2 are SEHNR and FQNEAQ (reference sequence). Trimming removed 5 bases from V and 7 bases from J, with 24 bases in between. The CDR3 is made up of 17 amino acids. The CDR3 sequence: CASSPLPGLEFSNEQFF. CDR3 coding DNA: TGTGCCAGCAGCCCCCTCCCGGGACTCGAGTTCTCTAATGAGCAGTTCTTC.

The chain uses TRBV6-1 and TRBJ2-6; D perhaps matches TRBD2 (7 bases). CDR1 is MNHNS and CDR2 is SASEGT in the germline V gene. V was cut by 5 bases and J by 4 bases, with 21 bases left in between. CDR3 length: 18 residues. The CDR3 sequence: CASSKGPGGAAGANVLTF. Here the CDR3 DNA reads TGTGCCAGCAGTAAAGGCCCGGGGGGCGCCGCCGGGGCCAACGTCCTGACTTTC.

This chain connects TRBV4-2 to TRBJ2-7; 8 bases are shared with TRBD2. The CDR3 is 15 residues long. Germline V gene sequence: CDR1 LGHNA, CDR2 YNFKEQ. V gave up 0 bases and J gave up 7 bases; unmatched junction bases: 8. The CDR3 DNA reads TGTGCCAGCAGCCAAGATAACGGGAGGGCAAGGGAGCAGTACTTC. It codes for CASSQDNGRAREQYF.